The clone carrying this T cell receptor beta chain was seen only a few times. These data come from a study of T-cell reconstitution after alpha-beta-depleted transplantation in children. The CDR3 length is 14 residues. V was trimmed by 7 bases and J by 3 bases, leaving 15 bases between them. From germline, CDR1 is MNHNS and CDR2 SASEGT. Unique molecular identifiers were used in preparing the TCRbeta library. TCRdb fed the PCR reads into MiXCR, producing one record per CDR3 protein. Of about 500,000 distinct CDR3 sequences listed, approximately 30% are singletons. This receptor was taken from a human donor who donated a stem cell graft to a child with aplastic anemia. This chain joins TRBV6-1 and TRBJ1-2, with D unclear. The sequencing used PBMCs from the stem cell graft donor, collected from the stem cell graft. CDR3 sequence (DNA): TGTGCCAGCACCTGGGAGGGCATGGACTATGGCTACACCTTC. Translation: CASTWEGMDYGYTF.